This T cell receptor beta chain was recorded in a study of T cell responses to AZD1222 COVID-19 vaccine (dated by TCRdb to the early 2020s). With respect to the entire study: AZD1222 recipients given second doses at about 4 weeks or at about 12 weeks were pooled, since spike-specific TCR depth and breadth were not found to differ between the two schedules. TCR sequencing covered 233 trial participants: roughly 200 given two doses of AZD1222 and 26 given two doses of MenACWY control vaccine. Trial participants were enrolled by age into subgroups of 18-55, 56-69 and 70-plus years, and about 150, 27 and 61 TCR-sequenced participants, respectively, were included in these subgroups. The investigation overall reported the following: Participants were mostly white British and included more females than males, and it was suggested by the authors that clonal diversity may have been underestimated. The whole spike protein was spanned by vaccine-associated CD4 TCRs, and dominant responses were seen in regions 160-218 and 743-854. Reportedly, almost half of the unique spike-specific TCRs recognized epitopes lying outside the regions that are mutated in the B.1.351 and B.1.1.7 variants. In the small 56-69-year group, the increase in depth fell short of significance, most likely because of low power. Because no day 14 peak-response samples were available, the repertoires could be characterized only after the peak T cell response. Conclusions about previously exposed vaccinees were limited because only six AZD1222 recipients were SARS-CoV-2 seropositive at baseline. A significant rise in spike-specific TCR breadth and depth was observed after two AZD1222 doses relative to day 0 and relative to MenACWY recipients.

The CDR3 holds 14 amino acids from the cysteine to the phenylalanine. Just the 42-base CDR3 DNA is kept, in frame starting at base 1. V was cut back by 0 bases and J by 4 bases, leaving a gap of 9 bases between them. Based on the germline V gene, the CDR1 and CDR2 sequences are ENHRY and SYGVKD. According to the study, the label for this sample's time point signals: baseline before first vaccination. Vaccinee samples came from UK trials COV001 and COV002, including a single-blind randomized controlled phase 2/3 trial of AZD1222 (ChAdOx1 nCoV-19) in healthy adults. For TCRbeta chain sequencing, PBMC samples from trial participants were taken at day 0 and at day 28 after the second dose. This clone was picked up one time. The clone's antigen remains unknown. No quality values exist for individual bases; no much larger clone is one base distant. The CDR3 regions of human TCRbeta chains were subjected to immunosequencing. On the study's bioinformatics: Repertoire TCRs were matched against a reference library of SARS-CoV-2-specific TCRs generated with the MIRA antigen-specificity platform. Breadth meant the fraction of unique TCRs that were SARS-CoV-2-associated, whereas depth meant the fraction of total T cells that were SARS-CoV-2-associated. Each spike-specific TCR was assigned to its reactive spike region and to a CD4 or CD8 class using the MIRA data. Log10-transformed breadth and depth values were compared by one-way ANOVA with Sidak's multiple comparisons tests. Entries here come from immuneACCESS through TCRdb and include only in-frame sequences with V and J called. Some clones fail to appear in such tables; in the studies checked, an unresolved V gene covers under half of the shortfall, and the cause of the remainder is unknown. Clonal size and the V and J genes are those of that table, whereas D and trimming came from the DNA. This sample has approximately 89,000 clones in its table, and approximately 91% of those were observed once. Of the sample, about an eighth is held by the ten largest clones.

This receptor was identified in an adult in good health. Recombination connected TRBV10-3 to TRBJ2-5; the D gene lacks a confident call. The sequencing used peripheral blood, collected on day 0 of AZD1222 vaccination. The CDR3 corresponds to CAISESPPSETQYF. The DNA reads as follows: TGTGCCATCAGTGAGTCTCCTCCGTCAGAGACCCAGTACTTC.